This T cell receptor beta chain was sequenced for a study of blood T cell repertoires in COVID-19. Assay: immunoSEQ multiplex PCR; the TCRdb copy retains only in-frame clones and omits some. The data show some 220,000 clones, with almost 85% seen just once and approximately 2.3% held by the top ten. The specimen sequenced was peripheral blood. The receptor's source is a woman between 65 and 79 years old with COVID-19, enrolled during active disease.

The CDR3 DNA is TGTGCCAGCAGCCAAGATCCGGGGGGCGACTATGGCTACACCTTC. It translates to CASSQDPGGDYGYTF. The chain couples TRBV4-2 to TRBJ1-2; possibly TRBD1 for D (6 bases). Trimming stripped 0 bases from V and 3 bases from J, with 11 bases between. This CDR3 contains 15 residues. Germline CDR1 LGHNA, CDR2 YNFKEQ.